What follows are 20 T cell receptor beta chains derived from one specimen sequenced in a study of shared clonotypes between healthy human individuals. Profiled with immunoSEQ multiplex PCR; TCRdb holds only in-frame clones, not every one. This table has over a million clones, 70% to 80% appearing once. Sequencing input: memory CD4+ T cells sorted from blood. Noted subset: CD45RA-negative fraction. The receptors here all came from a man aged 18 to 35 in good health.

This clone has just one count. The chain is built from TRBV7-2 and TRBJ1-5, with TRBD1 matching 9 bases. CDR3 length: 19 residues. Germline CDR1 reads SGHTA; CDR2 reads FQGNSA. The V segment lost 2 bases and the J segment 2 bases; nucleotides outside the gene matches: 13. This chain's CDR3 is CASSLPGTGMGPRNQPQHF. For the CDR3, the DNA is TGTGCCAGCAGCTTACCCGGGACAGGGATGGGGCCCCGCAATCAGCCCCAGCATTTT.

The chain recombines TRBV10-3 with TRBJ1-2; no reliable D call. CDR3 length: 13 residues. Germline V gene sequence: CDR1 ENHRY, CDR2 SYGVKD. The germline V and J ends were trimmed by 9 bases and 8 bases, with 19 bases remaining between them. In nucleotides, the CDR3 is TGTGCCATTGGTGACGGCCCGGGCACCGGCTACACCTTC. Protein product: CAIGDGPGTGYTF.

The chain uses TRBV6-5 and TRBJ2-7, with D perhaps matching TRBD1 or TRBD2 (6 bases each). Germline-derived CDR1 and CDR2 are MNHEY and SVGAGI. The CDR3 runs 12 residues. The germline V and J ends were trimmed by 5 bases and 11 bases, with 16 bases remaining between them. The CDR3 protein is CASSDGTRGEYF. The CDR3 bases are TGTGCCAGCAGTGACGGGACACGCGGGGAGTACTTC.

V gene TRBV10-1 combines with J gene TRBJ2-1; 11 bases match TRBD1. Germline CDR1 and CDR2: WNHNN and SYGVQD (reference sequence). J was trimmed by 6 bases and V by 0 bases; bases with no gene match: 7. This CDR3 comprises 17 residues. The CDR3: CASSESATGTGGNEQFF. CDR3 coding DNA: TGCGCCAGCAGTGAGTCGGCCACCGGGACAGGGGGCAATGAGCAGTTCTTC.

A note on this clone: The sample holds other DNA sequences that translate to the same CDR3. The CDR3 DNA is TGTGCCAGCAGTGGGACCGGGTTCTATGGCTACACCTTC. Its translation: CASSGTGFYGYTF. The chain carries TRBV6-1 and TRBJ1-2, with D hard to call. V was cut by 4 bases and J by 4 bases, with 10 bases left in between. Germline V gives CDR1 MNHNS, CDR2 SASEGT. This CDR3 is built from 13 residues.

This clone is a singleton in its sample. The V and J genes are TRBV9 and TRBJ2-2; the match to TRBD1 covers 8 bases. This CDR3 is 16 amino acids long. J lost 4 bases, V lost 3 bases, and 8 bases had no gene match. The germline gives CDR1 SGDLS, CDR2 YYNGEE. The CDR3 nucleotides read TGTGCCAGCAGCGCCCGGACAGGGTACAGCACCGGGGAGCTGTTTTTT. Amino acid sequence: CASSARTGYSTGELFF. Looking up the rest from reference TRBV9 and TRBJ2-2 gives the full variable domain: DSGVTQTPKHLITATGQRVTLRCSPRSGDLSVYWYQQSLDQGLQFLIQYYNGEERAKGNILERFSAQQFPDLHSELNLSSLELGDSALYFCASSARTGYSTGELFFGEGSRLTVL.

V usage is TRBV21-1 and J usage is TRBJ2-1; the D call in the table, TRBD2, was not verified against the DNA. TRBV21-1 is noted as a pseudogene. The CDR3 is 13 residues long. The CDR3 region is CASSQNLGGEQFF. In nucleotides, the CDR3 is TGTGCCAGCAGCCAAAACCTGGGGGGTGAGCAGTTCTTC.

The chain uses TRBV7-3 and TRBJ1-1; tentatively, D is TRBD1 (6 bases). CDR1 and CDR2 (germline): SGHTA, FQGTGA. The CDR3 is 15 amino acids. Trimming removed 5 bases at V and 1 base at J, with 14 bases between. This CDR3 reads CASSATGMGNTEAFF. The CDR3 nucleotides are TGTGCCAGCAGCGCAACAGGGATGGGGAACACTGAAGCTTTCTTT.

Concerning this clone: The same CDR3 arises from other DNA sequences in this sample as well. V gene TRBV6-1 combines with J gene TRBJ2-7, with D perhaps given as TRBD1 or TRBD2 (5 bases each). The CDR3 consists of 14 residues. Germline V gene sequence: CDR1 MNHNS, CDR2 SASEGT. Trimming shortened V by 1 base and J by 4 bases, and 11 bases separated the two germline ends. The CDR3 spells CASSEGGSRYEQYF. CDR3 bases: TGTGCCAGCAGTGAAGGGGGGAGCAGGTACGAGCAGTACTTC.

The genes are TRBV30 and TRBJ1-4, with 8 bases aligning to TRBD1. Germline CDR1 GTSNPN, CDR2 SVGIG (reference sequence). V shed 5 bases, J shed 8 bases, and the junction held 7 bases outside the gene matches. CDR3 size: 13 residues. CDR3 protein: CAWRQGLGEKLFF. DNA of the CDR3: TGTGCCTGGCGACAGGGGTTGGGGGAAAAACTGTTTTTT.

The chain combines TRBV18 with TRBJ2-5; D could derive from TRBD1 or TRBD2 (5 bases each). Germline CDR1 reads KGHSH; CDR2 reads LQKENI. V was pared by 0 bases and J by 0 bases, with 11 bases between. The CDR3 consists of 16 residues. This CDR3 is CASSPPRGTDQETQYF. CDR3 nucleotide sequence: TGTGCCAGCTCACCACCCCGAGGGACGGACCAAGAGACCCAGTACTTC.

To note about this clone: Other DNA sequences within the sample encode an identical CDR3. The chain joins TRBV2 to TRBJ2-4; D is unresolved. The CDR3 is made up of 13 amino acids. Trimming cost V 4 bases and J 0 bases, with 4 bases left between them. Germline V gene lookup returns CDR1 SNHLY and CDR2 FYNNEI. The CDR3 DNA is TGTGCCAGCAGTGGCCTAGCCAAAAACATTCAGTACTTC. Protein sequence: CASSGLAKNIQYF.

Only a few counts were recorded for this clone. The CDR3 DNA reads TGTGCCAGCAGCGAGGGGGTAGCGGGAGTTTTTGAGCAGTTCTTC. This sequence encodes CASSEGVAGVFEQFF. V is TRBV7-2 and J is TRBJ2-1, with 9 positions matching TRBD2. CDR1 is SGHTA, CDR2 FQGNSA, per germline. J lost 9 bases, V lost 5 bases, and 11 bases had no gene match. The CDR3 is 15 residues long.

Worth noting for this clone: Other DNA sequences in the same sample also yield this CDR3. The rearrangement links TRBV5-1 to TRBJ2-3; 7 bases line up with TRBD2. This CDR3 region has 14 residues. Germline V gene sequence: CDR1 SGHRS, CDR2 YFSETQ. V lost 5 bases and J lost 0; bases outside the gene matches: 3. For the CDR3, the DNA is TGCGCCAGCAGTGTGGGGGGGAGCACAGATACGCAGTATTTT. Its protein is CASSVGGSTDTQYF.

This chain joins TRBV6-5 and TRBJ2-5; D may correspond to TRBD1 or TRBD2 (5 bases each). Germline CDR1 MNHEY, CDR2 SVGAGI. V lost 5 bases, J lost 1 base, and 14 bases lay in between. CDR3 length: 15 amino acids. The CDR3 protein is CASSPSFGGQETQYF. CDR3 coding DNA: TGTGCCAGCAGTCCCTCCTTTGGGGGCCAAGAGACCCAGTACTTC.

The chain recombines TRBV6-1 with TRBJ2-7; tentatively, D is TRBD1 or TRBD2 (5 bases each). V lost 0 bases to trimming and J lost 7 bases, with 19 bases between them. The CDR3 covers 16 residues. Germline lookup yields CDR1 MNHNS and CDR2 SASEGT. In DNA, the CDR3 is TGTGCCAGCAGTGAAGCGCGGTGGGGGAATGGACGGGAGCAGTACTTC. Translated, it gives CASSEARWGNGREQYF.

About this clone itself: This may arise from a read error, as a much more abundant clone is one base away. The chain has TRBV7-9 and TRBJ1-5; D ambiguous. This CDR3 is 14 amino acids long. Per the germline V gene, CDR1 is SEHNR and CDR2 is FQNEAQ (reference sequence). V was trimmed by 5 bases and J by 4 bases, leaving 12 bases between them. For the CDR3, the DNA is TGTGCCAGCAGCCTAGAGGCAAGGAATCAGCCCCAGCATTTT. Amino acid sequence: CASSLEARNQPQHF. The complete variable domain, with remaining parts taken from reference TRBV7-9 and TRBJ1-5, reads DTGVSQNPRHKITKRGQNVTFRCDPISEHNRLYWYRQTLGQGPEFLTYFQNEAQLEKSRLLSDRFSAERPKGSFSTLEIQRTEQGDSAMYLCASSLEARNQPQHFGDGTRLSIL.

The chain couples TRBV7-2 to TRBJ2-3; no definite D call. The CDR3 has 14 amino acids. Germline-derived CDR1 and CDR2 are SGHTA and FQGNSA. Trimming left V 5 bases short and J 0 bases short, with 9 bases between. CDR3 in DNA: TGTGCCAGCAGCCCCCAGCCTAGCACAGATACGCAGTATTTT. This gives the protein CASSPQPSTDTQYF.

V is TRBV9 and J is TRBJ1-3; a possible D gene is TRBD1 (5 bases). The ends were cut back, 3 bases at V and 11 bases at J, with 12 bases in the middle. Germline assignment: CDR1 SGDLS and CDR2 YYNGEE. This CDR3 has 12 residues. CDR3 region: CASSGGQLAIYF. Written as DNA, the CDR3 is TGTGCCAGCAGCGGAGGACAATTAGCCATATATTTT. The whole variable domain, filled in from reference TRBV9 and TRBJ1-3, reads DSGVTQTPKHLITATGQRVTLRCSPRSGDLSVYWYQQSLDQGLQFLIQYYNGEERAKGNILERFSAQQFPDLHSELNLSSLELGDSALYFCASSGGQLAIYFGEGSWLTVV.

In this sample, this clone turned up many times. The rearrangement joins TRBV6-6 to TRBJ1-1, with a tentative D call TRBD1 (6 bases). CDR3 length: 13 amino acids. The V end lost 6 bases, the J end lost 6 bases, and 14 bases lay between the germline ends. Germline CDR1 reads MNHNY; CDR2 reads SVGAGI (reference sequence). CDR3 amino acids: CASSKGGRAEAFF. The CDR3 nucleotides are TGTGCCAGCAGCAAGGGGGGGCGAGCTGAAGCTTTCTTT.